This T cell receptor (beta chain) comes out of a study of read filtering for tumor transcriptome and immune sequencing. Study background: Among patients, some 17 were male and around 13 female, aged about 45 to 85 (mean approximately 64).

This clonotype was observed at least ten times. From approximately 430 ng of RNA, a library with molecular barcoded alpha/delta and beta/gamma adaptors was made. TCRdb re-called the reads through MiXCR, storing one row per CDR3 protein. The repertoire holds 90,000 or so distinct CDR3 sequences, roughly 21% seen once, with 10% to 12% in the top ten. Trimming removed 4 bases at V and 1 base at J, with 11 bases between. CDR3 size: 15 residues. The germline CDR1 and CDR2 sequences are MDHEN and SYDVKM. This chain links TRBV28 with TRBJ2-1; possibly TRBD1 for D (7 bases). Sequenced material: a population of CD138-negative cells sorted from bone marrow. This receptor was identified in a donor at least 40 years old with multiple myeloma. CDR3 nucleotides: TGTGCCAGCAGTTCGGCGGGACAGTCCTACAATGAGCAGTTCTTC. This codes for CASSSAGQSYNEQFF.